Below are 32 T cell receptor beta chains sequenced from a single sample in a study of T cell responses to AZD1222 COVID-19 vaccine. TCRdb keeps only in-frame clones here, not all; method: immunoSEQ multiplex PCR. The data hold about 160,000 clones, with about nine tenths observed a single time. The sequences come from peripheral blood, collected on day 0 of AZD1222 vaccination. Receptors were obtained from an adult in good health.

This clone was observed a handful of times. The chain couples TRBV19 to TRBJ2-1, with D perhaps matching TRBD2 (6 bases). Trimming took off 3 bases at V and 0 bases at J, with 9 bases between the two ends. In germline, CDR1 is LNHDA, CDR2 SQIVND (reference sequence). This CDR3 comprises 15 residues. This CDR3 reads CASSIDGSSYNEQFF. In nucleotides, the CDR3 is TGTGCCAGTAGTATCGACGGGAGCTCCTACAATGAGCAGTTCTTC.

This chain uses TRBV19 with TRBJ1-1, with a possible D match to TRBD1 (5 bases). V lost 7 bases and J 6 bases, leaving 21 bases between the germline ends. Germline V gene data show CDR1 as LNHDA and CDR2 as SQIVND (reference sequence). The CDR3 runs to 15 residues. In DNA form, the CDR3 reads TGTGCCAGTACCCCAGTAGGGTTGGGGGTTGCTGAAGCTTTCTTT. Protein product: CASTPVGLGVAEAFF.

The CDR3 DNA is TGTGCCAGCAGCTTGGCCAGGGACGAGCAGTACTTC. Residues: CASSLARDEQYF. The chain links TRBV13 to TRBJ2-7; TRBD1 might be the D (5 bases). Germline V gene data show CDR1 as PRHDT and CDR2 as FYEKMQ (reference sequence). V gave up 3 bases and J gave up 5 bases, with 8 bases separating them. The CDR3 runs 12 residues.

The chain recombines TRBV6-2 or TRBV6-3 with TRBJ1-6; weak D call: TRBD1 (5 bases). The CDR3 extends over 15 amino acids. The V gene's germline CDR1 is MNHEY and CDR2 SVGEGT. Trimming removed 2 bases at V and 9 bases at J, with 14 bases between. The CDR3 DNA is TGTGCCAGCAGTTACGTTGGGGGAGGTCGTTCACCCCTCCACTTT. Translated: CASSYVGGGRSPLHF.

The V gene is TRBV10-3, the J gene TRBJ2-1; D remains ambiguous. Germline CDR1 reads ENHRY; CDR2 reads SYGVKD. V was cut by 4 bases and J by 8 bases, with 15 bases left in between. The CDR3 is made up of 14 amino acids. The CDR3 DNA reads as TGTGCCATCAGTGGTAGCAGGATCATGGATGAGCAGTTCTTC. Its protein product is CAISGSRIMDEQFF.

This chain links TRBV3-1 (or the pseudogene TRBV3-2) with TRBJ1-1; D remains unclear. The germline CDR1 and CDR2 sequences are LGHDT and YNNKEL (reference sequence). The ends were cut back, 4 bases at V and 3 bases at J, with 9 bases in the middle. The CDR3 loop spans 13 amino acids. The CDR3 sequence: CASSPRWDTEAFF. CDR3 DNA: TGTGCCAGCAGCCCGCGTTGGGACACTGAAGCTTTCTTT.

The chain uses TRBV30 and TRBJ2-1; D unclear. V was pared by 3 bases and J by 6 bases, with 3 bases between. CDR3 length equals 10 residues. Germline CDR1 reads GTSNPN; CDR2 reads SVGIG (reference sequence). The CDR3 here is CAWSSNEQFF. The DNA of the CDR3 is TGTGCCTGGAGCAGCAATGAGCAGTTCTTC.

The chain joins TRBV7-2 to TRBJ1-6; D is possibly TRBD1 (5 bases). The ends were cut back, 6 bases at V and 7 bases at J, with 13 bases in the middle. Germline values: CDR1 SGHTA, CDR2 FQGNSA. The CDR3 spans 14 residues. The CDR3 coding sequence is TGTGCCAGCAGACGTGACAGAGAAAATTCACCCCTCCACTTT. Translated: CASRRDRENSPLHF.

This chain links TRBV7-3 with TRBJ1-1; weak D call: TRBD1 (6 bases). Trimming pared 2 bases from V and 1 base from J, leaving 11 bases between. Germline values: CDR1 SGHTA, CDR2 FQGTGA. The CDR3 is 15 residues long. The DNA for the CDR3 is TGTGCCAGCAGCTTAGGGGGGGCTCAGAACACTGAAGCTTTCTTT. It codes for CASSLGGAQNTEAFF.

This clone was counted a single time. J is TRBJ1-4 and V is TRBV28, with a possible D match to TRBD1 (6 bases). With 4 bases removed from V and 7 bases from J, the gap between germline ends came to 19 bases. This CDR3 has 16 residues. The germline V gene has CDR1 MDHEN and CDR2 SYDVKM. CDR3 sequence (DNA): TGTGCCAGCAGTTCGCGTACCCAGGGGAGGGGTGAAAAACTGTTTTTT. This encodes CASSSRTQGRGEKLFF.

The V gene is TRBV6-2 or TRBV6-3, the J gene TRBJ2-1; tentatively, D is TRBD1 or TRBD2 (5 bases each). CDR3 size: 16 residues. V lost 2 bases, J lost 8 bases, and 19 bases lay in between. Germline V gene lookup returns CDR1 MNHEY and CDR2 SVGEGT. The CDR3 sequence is CASSYAGQGRGHEQFF. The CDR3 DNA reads TGTGCCAGCAGTTACGCAGGGCAGGGTCGGGGCCATGAGCAGTTCTTC.

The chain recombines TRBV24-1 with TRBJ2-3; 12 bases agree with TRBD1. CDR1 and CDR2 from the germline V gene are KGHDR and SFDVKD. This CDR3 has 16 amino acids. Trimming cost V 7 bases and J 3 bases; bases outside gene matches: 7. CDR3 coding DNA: TGTGCCACCAGCTCGCCGGGACAGGGGGCGACAGATACGCAGTATTTT. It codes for CATSSPGQGATDTQYF.

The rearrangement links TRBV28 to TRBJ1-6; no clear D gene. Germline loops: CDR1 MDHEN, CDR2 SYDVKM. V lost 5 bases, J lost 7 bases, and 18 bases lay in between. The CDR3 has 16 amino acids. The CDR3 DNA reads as TGTGCCAGCAGTCCCCTCATGAGTACTTCAAATTCACCCCTCCACTTT. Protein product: CASSPLMSTSNSPLHF.

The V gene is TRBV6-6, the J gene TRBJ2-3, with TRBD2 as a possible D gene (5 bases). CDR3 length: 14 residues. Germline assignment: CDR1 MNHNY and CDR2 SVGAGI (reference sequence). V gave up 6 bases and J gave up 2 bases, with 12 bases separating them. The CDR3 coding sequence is TGTGCCAGCAGCTACCGGGATACCACAGATACGCAGTATTTT. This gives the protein CASSYRDTTDTQYF.

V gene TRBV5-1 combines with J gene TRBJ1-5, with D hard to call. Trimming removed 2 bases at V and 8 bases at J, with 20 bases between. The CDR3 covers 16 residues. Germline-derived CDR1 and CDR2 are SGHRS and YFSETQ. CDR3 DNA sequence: TGCGCCAGCAGCTTAGGTTTGGGAAGTGGGCGTGAGCCCCAGCATTTT. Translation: CASSLGLGSGREPQHF. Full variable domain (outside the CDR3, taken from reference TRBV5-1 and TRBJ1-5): KAGVTQTPRYLIKTRGQQVTLSCSPISGHRSVSWYQQTPGQGLQFLFEYFSETQRNKGNFPGRFSGRQFSNSRSEMNVSTLELGDSALYLCASSLGLGSGREPQHFGDGTRLSIL.

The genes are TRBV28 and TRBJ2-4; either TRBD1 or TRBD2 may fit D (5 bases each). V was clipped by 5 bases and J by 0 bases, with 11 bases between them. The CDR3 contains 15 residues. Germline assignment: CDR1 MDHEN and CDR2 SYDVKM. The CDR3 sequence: CASSNRDLAKNIQYF. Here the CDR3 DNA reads TGTGCCAGCAGTAATCGGGACCTAGCCAAAAACATTCAGTACTTC.

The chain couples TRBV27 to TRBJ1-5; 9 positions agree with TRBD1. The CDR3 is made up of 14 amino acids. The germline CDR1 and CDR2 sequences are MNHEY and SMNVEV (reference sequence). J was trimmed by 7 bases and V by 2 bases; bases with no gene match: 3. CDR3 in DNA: TGTGCCAGCAGTTTAGTGACAGGGGGGCAGCCCCAGCATTTT. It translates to CASSLVTGGQPQHF.

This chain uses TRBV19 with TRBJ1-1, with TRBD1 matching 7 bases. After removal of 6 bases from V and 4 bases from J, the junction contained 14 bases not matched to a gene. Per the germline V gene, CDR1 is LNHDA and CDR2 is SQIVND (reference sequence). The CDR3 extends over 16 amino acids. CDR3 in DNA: TGTGCCAGTAGCCCGAGACAGGGAAAATGGGGCACTGAAGCTTTCTTT. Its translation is CASSPRQGKWGTEAFF.

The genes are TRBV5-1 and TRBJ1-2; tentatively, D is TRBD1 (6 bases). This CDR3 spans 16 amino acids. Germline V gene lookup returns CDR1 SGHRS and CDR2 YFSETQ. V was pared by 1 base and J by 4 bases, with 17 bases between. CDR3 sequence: CASSLRGATPGYGYTF. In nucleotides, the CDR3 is TGCGCCAGCAGCTTGAGGGGGGCCACTCCGGGCTATGGCTACACCTTC.

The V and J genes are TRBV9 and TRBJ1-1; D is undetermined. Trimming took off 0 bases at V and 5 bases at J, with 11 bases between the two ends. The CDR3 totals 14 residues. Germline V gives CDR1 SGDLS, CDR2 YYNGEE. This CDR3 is CASSVEDRETEAFF. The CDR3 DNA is TGTGCCAGCAGCGTAGAAGATAGGGAGACTGAAGCTTTCTTT.

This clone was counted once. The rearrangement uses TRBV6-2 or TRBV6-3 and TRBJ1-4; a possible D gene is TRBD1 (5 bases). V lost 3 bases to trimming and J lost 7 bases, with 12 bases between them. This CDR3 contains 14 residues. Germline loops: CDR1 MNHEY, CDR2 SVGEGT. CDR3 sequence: CASSYSQGVEKLFF. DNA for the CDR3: TGTGCCAGCAGTTATTCGCAGGGTGTTGAAAAACTGTTTTTT.

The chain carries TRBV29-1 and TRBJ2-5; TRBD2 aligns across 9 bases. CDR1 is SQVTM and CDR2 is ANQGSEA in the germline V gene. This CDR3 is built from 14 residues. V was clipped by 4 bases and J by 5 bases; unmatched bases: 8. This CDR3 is CSVAPSGVGETQYF. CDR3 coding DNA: TGCAGCGTTGCTCCTAGCGGGGTCGGGGAGACCCAGTACTTC.

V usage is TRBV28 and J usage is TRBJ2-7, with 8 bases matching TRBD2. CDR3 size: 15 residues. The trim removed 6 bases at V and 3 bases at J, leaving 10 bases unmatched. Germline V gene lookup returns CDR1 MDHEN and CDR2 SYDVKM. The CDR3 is CASRPTSREGYEQYF. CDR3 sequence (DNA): TGTGCCAGCAGACCCACCTCCCGGGAGGGCTACGAGCAGTACTTC.

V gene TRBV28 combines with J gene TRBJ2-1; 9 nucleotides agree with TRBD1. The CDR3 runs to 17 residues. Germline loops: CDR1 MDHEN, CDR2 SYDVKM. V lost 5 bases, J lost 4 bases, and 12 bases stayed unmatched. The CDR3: CASSPRQGVPGYNEQFF. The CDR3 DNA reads TGTGCCAGCAGTCCCAGACAGGGGGTGCCAGGATACAATGAGCAGTTCTTC.

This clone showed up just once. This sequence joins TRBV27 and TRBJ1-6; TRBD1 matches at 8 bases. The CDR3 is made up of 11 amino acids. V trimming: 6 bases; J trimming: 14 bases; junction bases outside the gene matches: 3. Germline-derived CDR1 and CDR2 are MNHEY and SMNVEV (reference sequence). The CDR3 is CASRDRGSLHF. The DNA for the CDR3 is TGTGCCAGCAGAGACAGGGGCTCCCTCCACTTT.

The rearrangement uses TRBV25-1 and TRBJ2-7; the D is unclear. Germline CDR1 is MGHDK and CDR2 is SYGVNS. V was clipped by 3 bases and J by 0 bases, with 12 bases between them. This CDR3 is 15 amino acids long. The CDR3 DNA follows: TGTGCCAGCAGTGACTCCCAGAGGATCTCCTACGAGCAGTACTTC. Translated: CASSDSQRISYEQYF.

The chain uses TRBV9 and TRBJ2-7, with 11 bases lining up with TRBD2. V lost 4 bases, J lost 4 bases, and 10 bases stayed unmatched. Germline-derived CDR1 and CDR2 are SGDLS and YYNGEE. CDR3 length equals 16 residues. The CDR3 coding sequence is TGTGCCAGCAGCACAACTAGCGGGAGTCCCGTATACGAGCAGTACTTC. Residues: CASSTTSGSPVYEQYF.

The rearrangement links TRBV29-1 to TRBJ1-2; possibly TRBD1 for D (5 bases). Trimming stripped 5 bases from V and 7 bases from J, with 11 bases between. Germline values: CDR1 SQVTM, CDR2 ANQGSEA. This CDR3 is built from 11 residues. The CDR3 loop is CSVILRGGYTF. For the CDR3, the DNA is TGCAGCGTTATACTGAGGGGTGGCTACACCTTC. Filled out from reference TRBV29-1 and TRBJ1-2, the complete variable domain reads SAVISQKPSRDICQRGTSLTIQCQVDSQVTMMFWYRQQPGQSLTLIATANQGSEATYESGFVIDKFPISRPNLTFSTLTVSNMSPEDSSIYLCSVILRGGYTFGSGTRLTVV.

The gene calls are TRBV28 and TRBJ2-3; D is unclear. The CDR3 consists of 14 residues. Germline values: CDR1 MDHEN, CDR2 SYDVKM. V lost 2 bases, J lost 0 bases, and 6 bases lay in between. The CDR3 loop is CASSLPHSTDTQYF. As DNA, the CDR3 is TGTGCCAGCAGTTTACCTCACAGCACAGATACGCAGTATTTT.

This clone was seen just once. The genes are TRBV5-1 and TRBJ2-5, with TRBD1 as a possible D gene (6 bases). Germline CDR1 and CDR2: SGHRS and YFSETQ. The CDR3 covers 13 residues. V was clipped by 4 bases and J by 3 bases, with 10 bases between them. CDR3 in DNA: TGCGCCAGCAGCCGGGACACGAAAGAGACCCAGTACTTC. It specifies CASSRDTKETQYF.

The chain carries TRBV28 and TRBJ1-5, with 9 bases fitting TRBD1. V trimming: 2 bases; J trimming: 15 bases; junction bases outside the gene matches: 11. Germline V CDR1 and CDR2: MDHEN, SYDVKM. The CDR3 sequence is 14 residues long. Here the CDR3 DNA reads TGTGCCAGCAGTTTAGGGACAGGGAGAAGGAGTACGCATTTT. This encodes CASSLGTGRRSTHF.

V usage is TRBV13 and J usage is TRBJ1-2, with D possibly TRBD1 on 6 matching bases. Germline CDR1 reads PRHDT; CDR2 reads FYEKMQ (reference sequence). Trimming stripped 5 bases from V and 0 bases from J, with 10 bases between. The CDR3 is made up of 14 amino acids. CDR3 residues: CASSHQGSNYGYTF. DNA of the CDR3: TGTGCCAGCAGCCATCAGGGGTCTAACTATGGCTACACCTTC.